Following are 5 T cell receptor beta chains from one sample sequenced in a study of blood T cell repertoires in COVID-19. The method was immunoSEQ multiplex PCR; TCRdb's version includes in-frame clones alone and lacks a portion of them. Here the sample spans roughly 140,000 clones, 85% being singletons. Sequenced input: peripheral blood. The origin of the receptors is a woman aged 40 to 49 with active or convalescent COVID-19.

This clone was seen just once. The V and J genes are TRBV21-1 and TRBJ1-5. TRBV21-1 is a pseudogene locus. The CDR3 length is 16 residues. This chain's CDR3 is CASSKKYPLEGQPQHF. CDR3 nucleotide sequence: TGTGCCAGCAGCAAAAAGTACCCCCTGGAGGGCCAGCCCCAGCATTTT.

This chain uses TRBV6-2 or TRBV6-3 with TRBJ1-2; D gene uncertain. Germline loops: CDR1 MNHEY, CDR2 SVGEGT. The CDR3 has 15 residues. V dropped 2 bases and J dropped 1 base, with 11 bases sitting between them. CDR3 region: CASSYGGPLNYGYTF. As DNA, the CDR3 is TGTGCCAGCAGTTACGGAGGCCCTCTTAACTATGGCTACACCTTC.

This sequence joins TRBV4-3 and TRBJ1-4; D is uncertain. CDR3 length equals 17 residues. Germline-derived CDR1 and CDR2 are LGHNA and YSLEER. The V and J ends lost 4 bases and 0 bases respectively, with 15 bases between them. The CDR3 DNA follows: TGCGCCAGCAGCCCCCGGGGAGGGCGCGCAACTAATGAAAAACTGTTTTTT. It is translated as CASSPRGGRATNEKLFF.

The chain's CDR3 is CASSLWERPPANYGYTF. CDR3 bases: TGTGCCAGCTCACTGTGGGAGAGACCGCCGGCTAACTATGGCTACACCTTC. V and J are TRBV18 and TRBJ1-2; D remains unclear. CDR3 length: 17 amino acids. Trimming removed 4 bases at V and 0 bases at J, with 18 bases between. Germline loops: CDR1 KGHSH, CDR2 LQKENI.

CDR3 in DNA: TGCGCCAGCAGCCAAGAACGCGGCAGGGGAGTGGAAAAACTGTTTTTT. Protein: CASSQERGRGVEKLFF. V gene TRBV4-3 combines with J gene TRBJ1-4, with D maybe TRBD1 (6 bases). Germline CDR1 is LGHNA and CDR2 is YSLEER. Deletions cut 0 bases from V and 8 bases from J, with 16 bases between. The CDR3 consists of 16 residues.